These 29 T cell receptor beta chains came from one sample sequenced in a study of blood T cells in healthy people across ages. Then a second PCR, running roughly 7 to 11 cycles, was carried out with a sample-barcoded 5' primer and a J-beta primer mix. TCRdb re-called the 5' RACE reads with MiXCR, one entry per CDR3 protein. The sample lists about 780,000 distinct CDR3 sequences, about 45% occurring once. The sequencing input was blood. All receptors derive from a man older than 75 in good health.

The rearrangement joins TRBV3-1 to TRBJ2-1; 8 bases agree with TRBD2. The DNA end is a closer match to TRBJ2-7, so the J assignment may be wrong. CDR3 length: 15 residues. In germline, CDR1 is LGHDT, CDR2 YNNKEL (reference sequence). The DNA for the CDR3 is TGTGCCAGCAGCCCGGAGCGGGAGCCCTACAATGAGCAGTACTTC. It encodes CASSPEREPYNEQYF.

This clonotype showed up just a few times. The chain combines TRBV4-3 with TRBJ2-1; 8 bases align to TRBD2. The CDR3 loop spans 16 amino acids. Germline V CDR1 and CDR2: LGHNA, YSLEER. Trimming cost V 3 bases and J 2 bases; bases outside gene matches: 6. CDR3 nucleotide sequence: TGCGCCAGCAGCCAGACGAGCGGGAGAGCCTACAATGAGCAGTTCTTC. Protein: CASSQTSGRAYNEQFF.

On this clonotype itself: A much larger clone lies a single base off, so this may be a read error. The chain employs TRBV7-9 and TRBJ2-5; D not certain. The germline V gene encodes CDR1 SEHNR and CDR2 FQNEAQ (reference sequence). Between the trimmed V and J ends, which lost 1 base and 11 bases, there was a span of 17 bases. This CDR3 is built from 14 residues. The CDR3 protein is CASSLGRYDNEQYF. CDR3 DNA: TGTGCCAGCAGCTTAGGGAGATACGACAATGAGCAGTACTTC.

This chain uses TRBV5-1 with TRBJ2-5, with 7 bases aligning to TRBD1. The germline V gene encodes CDR1 SGHRS and CDR2 YFSETQ. V gave up 1 base and J gave up 2 bases; unmatched junction bases: 2. The CDR3 consists of 14 residues. CDR3 residues: CASSLRDRQETQYF. For the CDR3, the DNA is TGCGCCAGCAGCTTGAGGGACAGACAAGAGACCCAGTACTTC.

The V gene is TRBV2, the J gene TRBJ2-5, with TRBD2 matching over 7 bases. Germline lookup yields CDR1 SNHLY and CDR2 FYNNEI. The CDR3 is 15 residues long. Unmatched junction bases numbered 9, after V lost 4 bases and J lost 4 bases. CDR3 coding DNA: TGTGCCAGCAGTGCCTTACGGGAGGTGGCAGAGACCCAGTACTTC. Its protein is CASSALREVAETQYF.

With respect to this clonotype: A read error may be the cause here, since a much bigger clone is one base away. The V gene is TRBV20-1, the J gene TRBJ2-1, with 14 nucleotides matching TRBD2. Trimming removed 3 bases from V and 0 bases from J; junction bases left unmatched: 7. Germline CDR1 DFQATT, CDR2 SNEGSKA (reference sequence). This CDR3 spans 18 amino acids. The chain's CDR3 is CSARGLAGVRISYNEQFF. DNA of the CDR3: TGCAGTGCTAGGGGACTAGCGGGAGTCCGGATCTCCTACAATGAGCAGTTCTTC.

V is TRBV28 and J is TRBJ2-7; 7 bases match TRBD1. The CDR3 covers 15 residues. The ends lost 2 bases at V and 5 bases at J; junction bases unmatched: 9. CDR1 is MDHEN and CDR2 is SYDVKM in the germline V gene. The CDR3, as DNA: TGTGCCAGCAGTTTAACCGGGACAGATTTTGACGAGCAGTACTTC. Amino acids: CASSLTGTDFDEQYF.

Only a few counts were recorded for this clonotype. The chain has TRBV20-1 and TRBJ2-7, with 8 bases aligning to TRBD2. The CDR3 is 15 residues long. V lost 6 bases, J lost 3 bases, and 13 bases stayed unmatched. The germline V gene encodes CDR1 DFQATT and CDR2 SNEGSKA (reference sequence). The CDR3 coding sequence is TGCAGTGCCCGGCAATCGAGCGGGAGTCTCTACGAGCAGTACTTC. Amino acids: CSARQSSGSLYEQYF.

This chain joins TRBV15 and TRBJ2-5; perhaps TRBD2 as D (7 bases). TRBJ2-7 matches the DNA end more closely, so the J call is doubtful. The CDR3 extends over 16 amino acids. The germline V gene encodes CDR1 LNHNV and CDR2 YYDKDF (reference sequence). In DNA, the CDR3 is TGTGCCACCAGCAGAGCAAGCGGGACACTAACCTACGAGCAGTACTTC. It encodes CATSRASGTLTYEQYF.

This clonotype was seen a handful of times. The chain combines TRBV7-2 with TRBJ2-1, with a weak D call TRBD2 (6 bases). There are 15 residues in the CDR3. V was pared by 5 bases and J by 10 bases, with 21 bases between. Per germline, CDR1 SGHTA and CDR2 FQGNSA. The CDR3 spells CASSGDSGSLREQFF. For the CDR3, the DNA is TGTGCCAGCAGCGGGGACTCCGGTTCTTTGAGGGAGCAGTTCTTC. Full variable domain (remainder filled in from reference TRBV7-2 and TRBJ2-1): GAGVSQSPSNKVTEKGKDVELRCDPISGHTALYWYRQSLGQGLEFLIYFQGNSAPDKSGLPSDRFSAERTGGSVSTLTIQRTQQEDSAVYLCASSGDSGSLREQFFGPGTRLTVL.

Worth noting for this clonotype: A much larger clone differs by one base, so this may be a read error. The V gene is TRBV29-1, the J gene TRBJ2-4, with 9 nucleotides matching TRBD1. The end of the DNA fits TRBJ2-7 better, so the J call may be wrong. This CDR3 spans 12 amino acids. From germline, CDR1 is SQVTM and CDR2 ANQGSEA. CDR3 in amino acids: CSVKQGAYEQYF. The CDR3 coding sequence is TGCAGCGTTAAACAGGGGGCTTACGAGCAGTACTTC.

The V call is TRBV7-2, the J call TRBJ2-3; 9 bases line up with TRBD2. Unmatched junction bases numbered 9, after V lost 3 bases and J lost 5 bases. The CDR3 spans 16 residues. Germline CDR1 is SGHTA and CDR2 is FQGNSA. CDR3 in amino acids: CASSFGWTSVGDTQYF. The CDR3 DNA reads as TGTGCCAGCAGCTTTGGCTGGACTAGCGTCGGAGATACGCAGTATTTT.

This clonotype was picked up one time. V and J are TRBV7-2 and TRBJ2-7; the D gene could be TRBD1 or TRBD2 (5 bases each). V lost 5 bases and J lost 6, with 17 bases in between. This CDR3 contains 14 residues. Germline CDR1 SGHTA, CDR2 FQGNSA. CDR3 residues: CASSLKVGAVEQYF. The CDR3 bases are TGTGCCAGCAGCCTCAAAGTCGGGGCTGTCGAGCAGTACTTC.

J is TRBJ2-2 and V is TRBV27; D is uncertain. Per germline, CDR1 MNHEY and CDR2 SMNVEV (reference sequence). This CDR3 contains 14 residues. V was pared by 6 bases and J by 2 bases, with 10 bases between. The CDR3 DNA follows: TGTGCCAGCAGCCGTCGACTTAACACCGGGGAGCTGTTTTTT. Protein: CASSRRLNTGELFF.

The rearrangement links TRBV15 to TRBJ2-2, with D possibly being TRBD2 (6 bases). V lost 5 bases to trimming and J lost 2 bases, with 15 bases between them. This CDR3 has 16 residues. Germline V CDR1 and CDR2: LNHNV, YYDKDF (reference sequence). The CDR3 protein is CATSGLFSGNTGELFF. The CDR3 nucleotides read TGTGCCACCAGCGGACTTTTTAGCGGTAACACCGGGGAGCTGTTTTTT.

On this clonotype itself: Germline is not matched at one junction end, which may reflect a read error. The rearrangement links TRBV28 to TRBJ2-7; D might be TRBD1 or TRBD2, each matching 6 bases. Germline-derived CDR1 and CDR2 are MDHEN and SYDVKM. This CDR3 region has 12 residues. This CDR3 reads CASTEGGYEQYF. The CDR3 DNA reads as TGTGCCAGCACCGAGGGGGGTTACGAGCAGTACTTT.

This clonotype came up a few times. The chain combines TRBV3-1 with TRBJ2-5; no clear D gene. Trimming cost V 0 bases and J 6 bases, with 8 bases left between them. This CDR3 is 13 amino acids long. Germline CDR1 reads LGHDT; CDR2 reads YNNKEL (reference sequence). Here the CDR3 reads CASSQDLGKTQYF. The CDR3 region has the DNA TGTGCCAGCAGCCAAGATCTAGGAAAGACCCAGTACTTC.

V usage is TRBV6-2 or TRBV6-3 and J usage is TRBJ2-7; 8 nucleotides match TRBD1. V was pared by 2 bases and J by 4 bases, with 4 bases of the junction left unmatched. Germline V gives CDR1 MNHEY, CDR2 SVGEGT. The CDR3 runs 14 residues. The CDR3 region is CASSYNRGDYEQYF. In DNA, the CDR3 is TGTGCCAGCAGTTACAACAGGGGGGATTACGAGCAGTACTTC.

This chain uses TRBV19 with TRBJ2-6; D not certain. Germline CDR1 is LNHDA and CDR2 is SQIVND (reference sequence). CDR3 size: 17 residues. The V gene lost 3 bases and the J gene lost 2 bases, with 14 bases spanning the gap. CDR3 region: CASSIRSSPPGANVLTF. Here the CDR3 DNA reads TGTGCCAGTAGTATTCGGTCGTCTCCTCCTGGGGCCAACGTCCTGACTTTC.

Notes on this clonotype: Mismatch with germline at one junction end may stem from a read error. The chain couples TRBV7-7 to TRBJ2-1; D may be TRBD1 (6 bases). The germline gives CDR1 SSHAT, CDR2 FNYEAQ (reference sequence). The CDR3 loop spans 17 amino acids. The CDR3 loop reads CASSPMGADSIYNEQFF. For the CDR3, the DNA is TGTGCTAGCAGCCCGATGGGGGCGGACTCGATCTACAATGAGCAGTTCTTC.

This clonotype was seen a handful of times. V gene TRBV14 combines with J gene TRBJ2-5; 8 nucleotides align to TRBD2. The CDR3 totals 16 residues. Germline V gives CDR1 SGHDN, CDR2 FVKESK. The junction had 9 bases not matched to a gene; V was cut back by 4 bases and J by 2 bases. The CDR3 nucleotides are TGTGCCAGCAGCCTCGATCGGACTAGCCCGCAAGAGACCCAGTACTTC. As protein: CASSLDRTSPQETQYF.

In its sample, this clonotype was seen many times. This rearrangement joins TRBV5-1 to TRBJ2-1; TRBD2 aligns across 8 bases. The CDR3 is made up of 16 amino acids. CDR1 is SGHRS, CDR2 YFSETQ, per germline. V shed 4 bases and J 6 bases; nucleotides not matched to a gene: 12. This chain's CDR3 is CASSGLAGSFRNEQFF. For the CDR3, the DNA is TGCGCCAGCAGCGGGTTAGCGGGGAGCTTTCGCAATGAGCAGTTCTTC.

This clonotype has a handful of counts. This chain connects TRBV10-3 to TRBJ2-5; TRBD2 aligns across 12 bases. This CDR3 has 14 amino acids. The junction had 6 bases not matched to a gene; V was cut back by 10 bases and J by 3 bases. In germline, CDR1 is ENHRY, CDR2 SYGVKD. The CDR3 DNA follows: TGTGCCACCAGACTAGCGGGAGTCGAAGAGACCCAGTACTTC. This gives the protein CATRLAGVEETQYF.

The chain uses TRBV5-1 and TRBJ2-7, with D tentatively TRBD2 (6 bases). Germline CDR1 reads SGHRS; CDR2 reads YFSETQ. There are 14 residues in the CDR3. The V end was cut by 0 bases, the J end by 6 bases, with 13 bases between. CDR3 in amino acids: CASSLVSGISEQYF. CDR3 nucleotides: TGCGCCAGCAGCTTGGTTAGCGGTATTAGCGAGCAGTACTTC.

This clonotype was seen at least ten times. The chain has TRBV15 and TRBJ2-1; the D gene is possibly TRBD1 (6 bases). V gave up 6 bases and J gave up 0 bases, with 12 bases separating them. Germline CDR1 LNHNV, CDR2 YYDKDF (reference sequence). The CDR3 sequence is 15 residues long. CDR3 sequence (DNA): TGTGCCACCAGATTACAGGGTAGCTCCTACAATGAGCAGTTCTTC. It translates to CATRLQGSSYNEQFF.

This clonotype was observed many times. The chain is built from TRBV29-1 and TRBJ2-7; the match to TRBD2 covers 10 bases. V dropped 3 bases and J dropped 6; count of bases not matched to a gene: 5. The CDR3 totals 13 residues. Germline V gives CDR1 SQVTM, CDR2 ANQGSEA. Here the CDR3 reads CSVDLAGAGEQYF. The CDR3 DNA reads as TGCAGCGTTGATCTAGCGGGAGCTGGCGAGCAGTACTTC.

This chain uses TRBV7-9 with TRBJ1-4; D not certain. From germline, CDR1 is SEHNR and CDR2 FQNEAQ (reference sequence). The CDR3 contains 16 residues. The V and J ends lost 0 bases and 5 bases respectively, with 13 bases between them. CDR3 region: CASSLAGRQENEKLFF. The DNA of the CDR3 is TGTGCCAGCAGCTTAGCGGGCAGGCAGGAGAATGAAAAACTGTTTTTT.

The chain joins TRBV20-1 to TRBJ2-1, with TRBD2 identical over 10 bases. Trimming at V came to 2 bases and at J to 0 bases, leaving 7 bases not matched to a gene. The germline V gene has CDR1 DFQATT and CDR2 SNEGSKA (reference sequence). CDR3 size: 17 residues. The CDR3, as DNA: TGCAGTGCTAGATCCGGACTAGCGGTGAGCTCCTACAATGAGCAGTTCTTC. It is translated as CSARSGLAVSSYNEQFF.

This clonotype occurred a few times. V and J are TRBV12-3 or TRBV12-4 and TRBJ2-3, with D perhaps TRBD2 (6 bases). The CDR3 contains 14 residues. The V end was cut by 7 bases, the J end by 1 base, with 12 bases between. The CDR3 is CASTGGIGTDTQYF. CDR3 DNA sequence: TGTGCCAGCACCGGAGGGATTGGCACAGATACGCAGTATTTT.